This T cell receptor (beta chain) stems from a study of neurological immune-mediated disorders. Study-level findings and limits: According to phylogenetic grouping, one related-CDR3 cluster, a possible signature, contained the repertoires of 18 of 34 multiple sclerosis patients. None of the CDR3 amino acid sequences in expanded clones turned up in more than one subject, which points to private repertoires in all groups.

The method for making cDNA was 5'RACE, and it used 10-nucleotide random UMIs. Via MiXCR, TCRdb re-called the 5' RACE reads, giving one row per CDR3 protein. The sample holds approximately 90,000 distinct CDR3 sequences, roughly 4% seen once. This clonotype was observed many times. The antigen is not known. From germline, CDR1 is SGHRS and CDR2 YFSETQ. Trimming cost V 4 bases and J 5 bases; bases outside gene matches: 2. CDR3 size: 15 residues. What was sequenced was PBMCs. This clonotype was obtained from a woman aged 18-29 years with multiple sclerosis. The chain is built from TRBV5-1 and TRBJ2-2; 13 bases agree with TRBD2. The CDR3 DNA follows: TGCGCCAGCAGCCCGGGACTAGCGGGGACCGGGGAGCTGTTTTTT. This codes for CASSPGLAGTGELFF. The full variable domain, its missing parts supplied by reference TRBV5-1 and TRBJ2-2, is KAGVTQTPRYLIKTRGQQVTLSCSPISGHRSVSWYQQTPGQGLQFLFEYFSETQRNKGNFPGRFSGRQFSNSRSEMNVSTLELGDSALYLCASSPGLAGTGELFFGEGSRLTVL.